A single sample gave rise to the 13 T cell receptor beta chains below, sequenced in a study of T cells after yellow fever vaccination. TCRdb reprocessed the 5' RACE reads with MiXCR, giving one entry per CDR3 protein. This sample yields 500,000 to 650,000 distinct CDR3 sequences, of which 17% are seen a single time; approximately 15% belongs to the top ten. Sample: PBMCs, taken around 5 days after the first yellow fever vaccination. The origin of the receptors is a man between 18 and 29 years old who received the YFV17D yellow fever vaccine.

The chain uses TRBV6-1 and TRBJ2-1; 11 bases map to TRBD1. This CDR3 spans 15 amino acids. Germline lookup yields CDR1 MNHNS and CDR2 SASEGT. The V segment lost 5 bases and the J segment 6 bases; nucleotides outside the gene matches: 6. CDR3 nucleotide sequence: TGTGCCAGCAGTACCGGGACAGGGGGACCCAATGAGCAGTTCTTC. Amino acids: CASSTGTGGPNEQFF.

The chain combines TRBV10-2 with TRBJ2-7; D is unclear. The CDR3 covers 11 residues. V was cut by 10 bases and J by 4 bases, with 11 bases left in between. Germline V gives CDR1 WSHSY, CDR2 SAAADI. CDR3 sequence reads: CATRGSYEQYF. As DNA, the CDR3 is TGCGCCACCAGAGGAAGTTACGAGCAGTACTTC.

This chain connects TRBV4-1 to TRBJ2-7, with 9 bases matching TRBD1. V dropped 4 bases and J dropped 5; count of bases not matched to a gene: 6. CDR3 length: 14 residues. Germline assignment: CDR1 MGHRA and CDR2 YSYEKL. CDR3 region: CASSPGTGSHEQYV. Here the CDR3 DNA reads TGCGCCAGCAGCCCCGGGACAGGGTCCCACGAGCAGTACGTC.

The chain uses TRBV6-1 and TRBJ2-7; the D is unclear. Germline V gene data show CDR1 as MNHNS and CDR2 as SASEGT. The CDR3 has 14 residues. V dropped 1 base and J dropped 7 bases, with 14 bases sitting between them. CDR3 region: CASSEVDSVGEQYV. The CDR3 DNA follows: TGTGCCAGCAGTGAAGTCGACTCCGTGGGGGAGCAGTACGTC.

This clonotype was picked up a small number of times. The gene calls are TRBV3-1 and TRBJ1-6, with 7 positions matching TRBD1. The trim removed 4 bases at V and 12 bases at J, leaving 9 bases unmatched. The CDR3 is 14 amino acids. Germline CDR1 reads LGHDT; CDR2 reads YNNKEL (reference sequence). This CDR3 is CASSLQTGVLPLHF. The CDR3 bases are TGTGCCAGCAGCCTTCAAACAGGGGTTTTACCCCTCCACTTT. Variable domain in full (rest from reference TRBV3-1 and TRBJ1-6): DTAVSQTPKYLVTQMGNDKSIKCEQNLGHDTMYWYKQDSKKFLKIMFSYNNKELIINETVPNRFSPKSPDKAHLNLHINSLELGDSAVYFCASSLQTGVLPLHFGNGTRLTVT.

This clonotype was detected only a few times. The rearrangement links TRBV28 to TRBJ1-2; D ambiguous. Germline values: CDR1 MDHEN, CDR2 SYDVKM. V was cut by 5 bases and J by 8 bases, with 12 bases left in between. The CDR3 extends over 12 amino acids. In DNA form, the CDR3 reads TGTGCCAGCAGTCCAGACACGAGGGGCTACACCTTC. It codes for CASSPDTRGYTF.

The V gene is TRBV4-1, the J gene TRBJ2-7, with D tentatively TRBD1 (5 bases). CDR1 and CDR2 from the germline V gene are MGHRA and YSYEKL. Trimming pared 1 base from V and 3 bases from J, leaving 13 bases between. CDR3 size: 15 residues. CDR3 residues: CASSQVLGASYEQYV. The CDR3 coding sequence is TGCGCCAGCAGCCAAGTTCTTGGGGCAAGCTACGAGCAGTACGTC.

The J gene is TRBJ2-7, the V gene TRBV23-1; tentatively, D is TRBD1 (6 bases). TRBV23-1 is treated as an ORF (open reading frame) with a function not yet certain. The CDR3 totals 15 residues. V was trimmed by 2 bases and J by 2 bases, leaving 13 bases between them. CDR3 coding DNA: TGCGCCAGCAGTCAAGGTAAAGGGACAACCTACGAGCAGTACGTC. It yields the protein CASSQGKGTTYEQYV.

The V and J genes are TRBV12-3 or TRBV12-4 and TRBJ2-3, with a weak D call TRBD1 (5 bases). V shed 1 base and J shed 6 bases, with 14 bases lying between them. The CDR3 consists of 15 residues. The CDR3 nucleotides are TGTGCCAGCAGTTTAGGGCAGGGTGTCTCCGATACGCAGTATTTT. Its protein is CASSLGQGVSDTQYF.

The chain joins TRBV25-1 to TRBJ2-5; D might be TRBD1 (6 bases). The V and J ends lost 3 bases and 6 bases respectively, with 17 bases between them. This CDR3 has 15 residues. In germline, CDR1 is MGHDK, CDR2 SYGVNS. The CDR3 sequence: CASSDSTGRTKTQYF. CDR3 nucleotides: TGTGCCAGCAGTGATTCAACAGGGAGAACGAAGACCCAGTACTTC.

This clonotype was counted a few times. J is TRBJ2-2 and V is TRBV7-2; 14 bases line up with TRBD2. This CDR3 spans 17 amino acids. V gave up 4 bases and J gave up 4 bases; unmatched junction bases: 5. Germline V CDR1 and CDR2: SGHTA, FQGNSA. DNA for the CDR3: TGTGCCAGCAGCTGGCGACTAGCGGGGGGGCTCACCGGGGAGCTGTTTTTT. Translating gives CASSWRLAGGLTGELFF.

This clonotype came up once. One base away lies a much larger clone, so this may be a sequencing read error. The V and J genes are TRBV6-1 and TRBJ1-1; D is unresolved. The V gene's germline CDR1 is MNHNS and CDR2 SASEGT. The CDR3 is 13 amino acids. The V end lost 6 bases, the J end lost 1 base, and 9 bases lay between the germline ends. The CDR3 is CASRAGPNTEAFF. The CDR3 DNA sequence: TGTGCCAGCAGGGCGGGCCCGAACACTGAAGCTTTCTTT.

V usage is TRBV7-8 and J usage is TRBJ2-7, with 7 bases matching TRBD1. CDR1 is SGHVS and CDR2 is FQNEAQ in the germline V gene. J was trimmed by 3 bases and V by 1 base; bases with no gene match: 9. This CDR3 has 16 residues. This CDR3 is CASSLGRDSPFYEQYF. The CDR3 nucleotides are TGTGCCAGCAGCTTAGGTCGGGACAGTCCTTTCTACGAGCAGTACTTC.